This T cell receptor (beta chain) emerged from a study of radiotherapy plus CTLA-4 blockade in lung cancer. The CDR3 covers 16 residues. Trimming shortened V by 1 base and J by 2 bases, and 10 bases separated the two germline ends. CDR1 is SGHRS, CDR2 YFSETQ, per germline. This clone was detected once. Sequenced by immunoSEQ multiplex PCR; TCRdb stores in-frame clones only, minus some. Of over 75,000 clones detected, less than 90% appear once; the ten largest clones hold 0.75% to 0.85%. This sequence originates from a human donor with non-small cell lung cancer who had stable disease on radiotherapy plus ipilimumab. The sequences come from peripheral blood, collected from a patient treated with radiotherapy plus ipilimumab. The chain has TRBV5-1 and TRBJ2-6; the D gene is possibly TRBD1 (5 bases). CDR3 residues: CASSLQGLAGANVLTF. The CDR3 DNA reads TGCGCCAGCAGCTTGCAGGGTTTGGCTGGGGCCAACGTCCTGACTTTC. The complete variable domain, with remaining parts taken from reference TRBV5-1 and TRBJ2-6, reads KAGVTQTPRYLIKTRGQQVTLSCSPISGHRSVSWYQQTPGQGLQFLFEYFSETQRNKGNFPGRFSGRQFSNSRSEMNVSTLELGDSALYLCASSLQGLAGANVLTFGAGSRLTVL.